The 31 T cell receptor beta chains below were found in one sample sequenced in a study of blood T cell repertoires in COVID-19. Sequencing was performed with immunoSEQ multiplex PCR; in TCRdb, only in-frame clones are kept and a portion is missing. The table includes about 95,000 clones, roughly 80% detected once. The specimen sequenced was peripheral blood. The receptors derive from an elderly man with COVID-19, enrolled during active disease.

The chain links TRBV5-6 to TRBJ1-2; 9 bases line up with TRBD1. Germline values: CDR1 SGHDT, CDR2 YYEEEE. The length of the CDR3 is 15 residues. V lost 4 bases, J lost 1 base, and 5 bases stayed unmatched. This chain's CDR3 is CASSRTGEGNYGYTF. The CDR3 nucleotides read TGTGCCAGCAGCCGGACAGGGGAGGGTAACTATGGCTACACCTTC.

The chain uses TRBV6-1 and TRBJ1-4; TRBD1 aligns across 8 bases. The V gene's germline CDR1 is MNHNS and CDR2 SASEGT. This CDR3 spans 14 amino acids. V lost 3 bases and J lost 8; bases outside the gene matches: 5. This chain's CDR3 is CASSEGRQGEKLFF. The CDR3 DNA follows: TGTGCCAGCAGTGAGGGGAGACAGGGGGAAAAACTGTTTTTT.

The V call is TRBV7-8, the J call TRBJ2-7, with TRBD2 matching 7 bases. Germline CDR1 is SGHVS and CDR2 is FQNEAQ. V was pared by 4 bases and J by 3 bases, with 12 bases of the junction left unmatched. The length of the CDR3 is 16 residues. Written as DNA, the CDR3 is TGTGCCAGCAGCTCCGGGAGGCTCCTTCGAGTCTACGAGCAGTACTTC. Translating gives CASSSGRLLRVYEQYF.

The chain combines TRBV11-3 with TRBJ2-3; a weak D match, TRBD1 (6 bases). V lost 5 bases and J lost 5, with 14 bases in between. This CDR3 is built from 14 residues. Germline V gives CDR1 SGHNT, CDR2 YENEEA. The CDR3: CASSPGRGIDTQYF. The DNA for the CDR3 is TGTGCCAGCAGCCCCGGCAGGGGAATAGATACGCAGTATTTT.

The chain combines TRBV6-4 with TRBJ1-2, with TRBD1 matching 9 bases. Losses at the gene ends were 6 bases for V and 8 bases for J; bases not matched to a gene: 10. Germline CDR1 reads MRHNA; CDR2 reads SNTAGT. The CDR3 loop spans 14 amino acids. The CDR3 bases are TGTGCCAGCAGCGGAAGACCGGGACAGGGCGGCTACACCTTC. This gives the protein CASSGRPGQGGYTF.

This chain connects TRBV14 to TRBJ2-3; 11 nucleotides line up with TRBD2. Germline assignment: CDR1 SGHDN and CDR2 FVKESK. J gave up 3 bases and V 5 bases, and 13 bases lay outside the gene matches. This CDR3 contains 18 residues. CDR3 in DNA: TGTGCCAGCAGCGTAATACTAGCGGGAGAAATTAGAACAGATACGCAGTATTTT. Translating it yields CASSVILAGEIRTDTQYF.

V usage is TRBV7-2 and J usage is TRBJ2-1, with 9 bases matching TRBD2. Germline loops: CDR1 SGHTA, CDR2 FQGNSA. The CDR3 length is 16 residues. With V trimmed by 1 base and J by 8 bases, 9 bases remained unmatched. The CDR3, as DNA: TGTGCCAGCAGCTTAGTGGGTAGCGGGGGCGGGGATGAGCAGTTCTTC. Amino acids: CASSLVGSGGGDEQFF.

This rearrangement joins TRBV2 to TRBJ2-3; D might be TRBD2 (6 bases). The length of the CDR3 is 14 residues. V gave up 6 bases and J gave up 0 bases, with 10 bases separating them. CDR1 is SNHLY, CDR2 FYNNEI, per germline. The CDR3 nucleotides are TGTGCCAGCAGGGCGGGACTTAGCACAGATACGCAGTATTTT. Protein: CASRAGLSTDTQYF.

V and J are TRBV4-3 and TRBJ2-2, with 7 bases identical to TRBD1. V lost 0 bases to trimming and J lost 0 bases; unmatched junction nucleotides: 4. Germline CDR1 and CDR2: LGHNA and YSLEER. CDR3 length: 17 residues. CDR3 in DNA: TGCGCCAGCAGCCAAGAGATAGGGGGCGCGAACACCGGGGAGCTGTTTTTT. As protein: CASSQEIGGANTGELFF.

The chain employs TRBV19 and TRBJ2-5, with TRBD1 identical over 12 bases. V was clipped by 7 bases and J by 5 bases; unmatched bases: 17. CDR1 is LNHDA, CDR2 SQIVND, per germline (reference sequence). The CDR3 runs to 18 residues. CDR3 sequence (DNA): TGTGCCAGTAAACCGGGACAGGGGGCCGGTTTTAGTAAGGAGACCCAGTACTTC. It encodes CASKPGQGAGFSKETQYF.

V is TRBV19 and J is TRBJ2-5, with D perhaps matching TRBD2 (6 bases). This CDR3 is 13 amino acids long. Germline V gene lookup returns CDR1 LNHDA and CDR2 SQIVND (reference sequence). V lost 4 bases, J lost 2 bases, and 8 bases lay in between. In DNA, the CDR3 is TGTGCCAGTAGTACCAGCGGGCAAGAGACCCAGTACTTC. It encodes CASSTSGQETQYF.

The chain couples TRBV19 to TRBJ1-5; 7 bases are a match to TRBD1. Germline assignment: CDR1 LNHDA and CDR2 SQIVND (reference sequence). This CDR3 has 16 amino acids. Trimming took 3 bases from V and 7 from J; bases not matched to a gene: 12. The chain's CDR3 is CASSIGTGTDGQPQHF. In DNA, the CDR3 is TGTGCCAGTAGTATCGGAACCGGGACAGACGGGCAGCCCCAGCATTTT. The entire variable domain, with the rest obtained from reference TRBV19 and TRBJ1-5, is as follows: DGGITQSPKYLFRKEGQNVTLSCEQNLNHDAMYWYRQDPGQGLRLIYYSQIVNDFQKGDIAEGYSVSREKKESFPLTVTSAQKNPTAFYLCASSIGTGTDGQPQHFGDGTRLSIL.

This rearrangement joins TRBV5-5 to TRBJ2-2, with 10 bases identical to TRBD1. The CDR3 runs 17 residues. Trimming at V came to 4 bases and at J to 1 base, leaving 7 bases not matched to a gene. Germline V gene sequence: CDR1 SGHKS, CDR2 YYEKEE (reference sequence). The CDR3 loop reads CASSGDRGRVNTGELFF. In DNA, the CDR3 is TGTGCCAGCAGCGGGGACAGGGGAAGGGTGAACACCGGGGAGCTGTTTTTT.

This clone was seen a single time. This chain joins TRBV5-4 and TRBJ1-2, with D perhaps matching TRBD1 (5 bases). The V gene lost 0 bases and the J gene lost 8 bases, with 14 bases spanning the gap. The CDR3 runs to 14 residues. Germline-derived CDR1 and CDR2 are SGHNT and YYREEE (reference sequence). DNA of the CDR3: TGTGCCAGCAGCTTGGTCGGTCCAAGACAGGGCTACACCTTC. Its protein is CASSLVGPRQGYTF.

The chain recombines TRBV11-1 with TRBJ2-7; D is undetermined. V lost 5 bases, J lost 2 bases, and 16 bases lay in between. Germline CDR1 reads SGHAT; CDR2 reads FQDESV (reference sequence). The CDR3 consists of 15 residues. The chain's CDR3 is CASSSTGSRPYEQYF. The DNA of the CDR3 is TGTGCCAGCAGCAGTACCGGGTCTAGACCCTACGAGCAGTACTTC. Complete variable domain (other parts from reference TRBV11-1 and TRBJ2-7): EAEVAQSPRYKITEKSQAVAFWCDPISGHATLYWYRQILGQGPELLVQFQDESVVDDSQLPKDRFSAERLKGVDSTLKIQPAELGDSAMYLCASSSTGSRPYEQYFGPGTRLTVT.

The rearrangement joins TRBV29-1 to TRBJ2-5; 12 nucleotides align to TRBD1. CDR3 length: 20 residues. CDR1 is SQVTM, CDR2 ANQGSEA, per germline. As DNA, the CDR3 is TGCAACCCGTTGAAACCAAACCGGGACAGGGGGCCTAGACAAAAAGAGACCCAGTACTTC. Residues: CNPLKPNRDRGPRQKETQYF.

V is TRBV5-6 and J is TRBJ1-2; possibly TRBD1 for D (6 bases). Per the germline V gene, CDR1 is SGHDT and CDR2 is YYEEEE. V was trimmed by 1 base and J by 3 bases, leaving 16 bases between them. CDR3 length: 16 amino acids. CDR3 sequence reads: CASSLRTVSKDYGYTF. In DNA form, the CDR3 reads TGTGCCAGCAGCTTGCGGACAGTTTCGAAGGACTATGGCTACACCTTC.

The V gene is TRBV5-6, the J gene TRBJ2-7; TRBD2 matches 11 bases. V lost 4 bases, J lost 2 bases, and 8 bases stayed unmatched. Germline CDR1 and CDR2: SGHDT and YYEEEE. The CDR3 spans 16 residues. This chain's CDR3 is CASSPSTSGSTYEQYF. CDR3 coding DNA: TGTGCCAGCAGCCCTTCTACTAGCGGGAGTACCTACGAGCAGTACTTC.

The rearrangement joins TRBV30 to TRBJ1-1; 7 nucleotides agree with TRBD1. Germline CDR1 GTSNPN, CDR2 SVGIG (reference sequence). This CDR3 has 14 residues. The J segment lost 3 bases and the V segment lost 6 bases, leaving 10 bases of the junction unmatched. CDR3 residues: CACTTQQGYTEAFF. CDR3 sequence (DNA): TGTGCCTGCACCACCCAACAGGGGTACACTGAAGCTTTCTTT.

This clone appeared a single time. This chain joins TRBV6-2 or TRBV6-3 and TRBJ2-2; D is perhaps TRBD1 (6 bases). The CDR3 length is 17 residues. The V end lost 2 bases, the J end lost 2 bases, and 15 bases lay between the germline ends. From germline, CDR1 is MNHEY and CDR2 SVGEGT. CDR3 residues: CASSYAAGQLNTGELFF. The CDR3 nucleotides are TGTGCCAGCAGTTACGCTGCCGGACAGCTCAACACCGGGGAGCTGTTTTTT.

The rearrangement joins TRBV2 to TRBJ1-6; TRBD1 is a possible D gene (6 bases). Germline CDR1 and CDR2: SNHLY and FYNNEI. The CDR3 runs to 16 residues. V lost 0 bases and J 8 bases, leaving 14 bases between the germline ends. The CDR3 spells CASSEAAGGGHSPLHF. The CDR3 nucleotides read TGTGCCAGCAGTGAAGCCGCAGGTGGGGGCCATTCACCCCTCCACTTT.

The chain uses TRBV6-5 and TRBJ1-4; D gene ambiguous. This CDR3 spans 15 amino acids. Germline V gene lookup returns CDR1 MNHEY and CDR2 SVGAGI. The V end was cut by 4 bases, the J end by 0 bases, with 9 bases between. The CDR3 sequence: CASSFLRPTNEKLFF. DNA of the CDR3: TGTGCCAGCAGTTTTCTCAGGCCAACTAATGAAAAACTGTTTTTT.

This clone was seen only once. Here the CDR3 DNA reads TGTGCCAGCAGCTTGGGACAGGGTAGGTGGGAAAAACTGTTTTTT. Protein sequence: CASSLGQGRWEKLFF. The rearrangement links TRBV5-6 to TRBJ1-4; the match to TRBD1 covers 7 bases. Germline CDR1 SGHDT, CDR2 YYEEEE. This CDR3 is 15 amino acids long. Trimming took 0 bases from V and 8 from J; bases not matched to a gene: 7.

V gene TRBV29-1 combines with J gene TRBJ1-3; D might be TRBD1 (6 bases). Germline V gene lookup returns CDR1 SQVTM and CDR2 ANQGSEA. CDR3 length: 15 amino acids. Trimming cost V 4 bases and J 0 bases, with 13 bases left between them. In DNA, the CDR3 is TGCAGCGTTGGGGCGGGGGCCGACTCTGGAAACACCATATATTTT. Encoded protein: CSVGAGADSGNTIYF.

This clone has a single count. CDR3 region: CAISAPGDYGYTF. CDR3 bases: TGTGCCATCAGTGCCCCAGGGGACTATGGCTACACCTTC. The chain employs TRBV10-3 and TRBJ1-2; TRBD1 might be the D (6 bases). Trimming removed 4 bases at V and 3 bases at J, with 9 bases between. CDR3 length equals 13 residues. CDR1 is ENHRY and CDR2 is SYGVKD in the germline V gene.

DNA for the CDR3: TGTGCCACCAGCAGAGATCTAGGTGGTGGAAACACCATATATTTT. Translating gives CATSRDLGGGNTIYF. The genes are TRBV15 and TRBJ1-3; D is ambiguous. The CDR3 contains 15 residues. V was shortened by 0 bases and J by 3 bases, with 9 bases between the two germline ends. Germline CDR1 reads LNHNV; CDR2 reads YYDKDF (reference sequence).

The chain has TRBV2 and TRBJ1-2; the match to TRBD1 covers 7 bases. Germline lookup yields CDR1 SNHLY and CDR2 FYNNEI. The CDR3 is 14 amino acids. J gave up 7 bases and V 8 bases, and 13 bases lay outside the gene matches. For the CDR3, the DNA is TGTGCCAGCCTGGGGGCCAGGGGGGAAAGTGGCTACACCTTC. Translating gives CASLGARGESGYTF.

The V gene is TRBV10-3, the J gene TRBJ2-7, with D hard to call. Germline CDR1 is ENHRY and CDR2 is SYGVKD. This CDR3 is built from 16 residues. V was cut by 0 bases and J by 2 bases, with 14 bases left in between. The CDR3 is CAISESASLNPYEQYF. CDR3 coding DNA: TGTGCCATCAGTGAGTCGGCCTCCCTTAATCCCTACGAGCAGTACTTC.

This clone was detected only once. This sequence joins TRBV30 and TRBJ1-1; 8 bases line up with TRBD1. The CDR3 loop spans 15 amino acids. Germline V gives CDR1 GTSNPN, CDR2 SVGIG (reference sequence). V lost 1 base and J lost 11; bases outside the gene matches: 15. The CDR3, as DNA: TGTGCCTGGAGTGGAACCGCCGGACAGGGTTTAGGTGCTTTCTTT. It encodes CAWSGTAGQGLGAFF.

The CDR3 coding sequence is TGTGCCAGCAGTTTACTAGCGGGAGGGGCGGATACGCAGTATTTT. As protein: CASSLLAGGADTQYF. The J gene is TRBJ2-3, the V gene TRBV6-4, with 13 positions matching TRBD2. J lost 6 bases, V lost 5 bases, and 5 bases had no gene match. CDR1 is MRHNA and CDR2 is SNTAGT in the germline V gene. The CDR3 totals 15 residues.

CDR3 region: CASSLGAGLGYEKLFF. The CDR3, as DNA: TGTGCCAGCAGCCTAGGAGCGGGACTTGGATATGAAAAACTGTTTTTT. The gene calls are TRBV9 and TRBJ1-4; a weak D match, TRBD1 (5 bases). This CDR3 spans 16 amino acids. Trimming took off 4 bases at V and 6 bases at J, with 19 bases between the two ends. Germline V CDR1 and CDR2: SGDLS, YYNGEE. The entire variable domain, with the rest obtained from reference TRBV9 and TRBJ1-4, is as follows: DSGVTQTPKHLITATGQRVTLRCSPRSGDLSVYWYQQSLDQGLQFLIQYYNGEERAKGNILERFSAQQFPDLHSELNLSSLELGDSALYFCASSLGAGLGYEKLFFGSGTQLSVL.